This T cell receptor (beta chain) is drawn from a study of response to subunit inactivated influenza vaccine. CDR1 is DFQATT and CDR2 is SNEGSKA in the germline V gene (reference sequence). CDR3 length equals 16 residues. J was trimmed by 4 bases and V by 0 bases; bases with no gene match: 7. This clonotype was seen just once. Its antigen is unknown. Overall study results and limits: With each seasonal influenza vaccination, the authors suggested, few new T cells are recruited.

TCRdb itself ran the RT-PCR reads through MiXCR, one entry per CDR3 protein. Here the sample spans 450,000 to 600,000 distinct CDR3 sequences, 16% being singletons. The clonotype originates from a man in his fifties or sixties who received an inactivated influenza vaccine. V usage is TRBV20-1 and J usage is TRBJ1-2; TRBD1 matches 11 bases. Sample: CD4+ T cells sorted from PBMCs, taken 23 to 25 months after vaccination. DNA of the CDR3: TGCAGTGCTAGAGATCCAGGGACAGGGGGACTCTATGGCTACACCTTC. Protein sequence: CSARDPGTGGLYGYTF.